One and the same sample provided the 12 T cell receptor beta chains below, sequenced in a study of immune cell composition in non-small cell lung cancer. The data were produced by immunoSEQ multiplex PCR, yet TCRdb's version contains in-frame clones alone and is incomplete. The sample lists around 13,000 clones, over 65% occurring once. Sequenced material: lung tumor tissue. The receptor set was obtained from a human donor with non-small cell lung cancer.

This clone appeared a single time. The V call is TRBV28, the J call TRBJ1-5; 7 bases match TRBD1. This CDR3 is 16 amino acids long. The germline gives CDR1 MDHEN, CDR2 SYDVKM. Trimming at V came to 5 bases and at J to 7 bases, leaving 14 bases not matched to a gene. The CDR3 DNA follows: TGTGCCAGCAGTCCGGGGGACAGTGCACAATTGCAGCCCCAGCATTTT. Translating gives CASSPGDSAQLQPQHF.

The CDR3 spells CASSLETGYYQPQHF. The CDR3 nucleotides are TGTGCCAGCAGCTTGGAGACAGGGTACTATCAGCCCCAGCATTTT. The gene calls are TRBV5-5 and TRBJ1-5; 7 bases match TRBD1. This CDR3 is built from 15 residues. Germline V gene data show CDR1 as SGHKS and CDR2 as YYEKEE (reference sequence). V shed 0 bases, J shed 5 bases, and the junction held 5 bases outside the gene matches.

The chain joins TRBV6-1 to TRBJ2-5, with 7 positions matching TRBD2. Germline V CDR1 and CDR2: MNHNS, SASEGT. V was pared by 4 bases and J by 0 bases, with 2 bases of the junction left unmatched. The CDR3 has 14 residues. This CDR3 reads CASSAGGNQETQYF. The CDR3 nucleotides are TGTGCCAGCAGTGCGGGGGGAAACCAAGAGACCCAGTACTTC.

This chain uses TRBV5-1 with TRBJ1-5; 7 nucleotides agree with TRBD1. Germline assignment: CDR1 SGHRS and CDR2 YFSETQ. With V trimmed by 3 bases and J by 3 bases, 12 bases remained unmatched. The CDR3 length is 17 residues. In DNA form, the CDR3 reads TGCGCCAGCAGCTCACCCCCCGGACAGGCGGTCAATCAGCCCCAGCATTTT. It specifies CASSSPPGQAVNQPQHF.

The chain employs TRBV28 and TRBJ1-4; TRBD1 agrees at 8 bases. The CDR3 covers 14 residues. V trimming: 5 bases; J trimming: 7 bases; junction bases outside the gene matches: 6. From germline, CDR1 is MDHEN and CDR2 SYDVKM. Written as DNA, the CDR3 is TGTGCCAGCAGTATCACAGGGGGAACTGAAAAACTGTTTTTT. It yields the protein CASSITGGTEKLFF.

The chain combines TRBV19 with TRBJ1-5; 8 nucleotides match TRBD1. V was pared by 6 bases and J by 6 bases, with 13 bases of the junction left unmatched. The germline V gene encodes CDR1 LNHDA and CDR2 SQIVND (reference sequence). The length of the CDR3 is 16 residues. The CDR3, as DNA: TGTGCCAGTAGGAAAGAAGGACAGGGAACCTTTCAGCCCCAGCATTTT. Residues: CASRKEGQGTFQPQHF.

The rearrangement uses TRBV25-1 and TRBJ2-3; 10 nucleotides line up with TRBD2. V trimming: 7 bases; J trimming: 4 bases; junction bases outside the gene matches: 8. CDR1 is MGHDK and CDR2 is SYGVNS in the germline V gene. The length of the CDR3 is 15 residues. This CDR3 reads CASKFGLAEPDTQYF. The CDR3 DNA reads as TGTGCCAGCAAATTCGGACTAGCGGAGCCAGATACGCAGTATTTT.

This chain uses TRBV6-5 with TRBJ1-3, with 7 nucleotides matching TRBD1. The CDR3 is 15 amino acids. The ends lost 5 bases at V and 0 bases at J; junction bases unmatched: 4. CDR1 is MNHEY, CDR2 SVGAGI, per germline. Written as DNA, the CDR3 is TGTGCCAGCAGTCGACAGGGCTTCTCTGGAAACACCATATATTTT. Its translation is CASSRQGFSGNTIYF.

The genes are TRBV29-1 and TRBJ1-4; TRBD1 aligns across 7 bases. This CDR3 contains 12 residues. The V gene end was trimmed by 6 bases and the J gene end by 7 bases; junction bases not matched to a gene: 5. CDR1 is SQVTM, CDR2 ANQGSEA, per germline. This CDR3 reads CSVTGASEKLFF. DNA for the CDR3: TGCAGCGTAACAGGGGCCAGTGAAAAACTGTTTTTT.

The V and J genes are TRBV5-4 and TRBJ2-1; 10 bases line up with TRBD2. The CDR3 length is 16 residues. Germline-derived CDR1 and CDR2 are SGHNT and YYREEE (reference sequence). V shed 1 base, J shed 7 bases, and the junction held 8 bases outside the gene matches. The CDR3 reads CASSLSVAGGLNEQFF. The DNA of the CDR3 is TGTGCCAGCAGCTTGTCGGTAGCGGGGGGACTTAATGAGCAGTTCTTC.

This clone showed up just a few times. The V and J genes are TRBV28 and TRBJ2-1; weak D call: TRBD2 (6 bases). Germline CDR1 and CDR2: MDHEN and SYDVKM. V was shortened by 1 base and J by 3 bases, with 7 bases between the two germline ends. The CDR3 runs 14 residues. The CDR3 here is CASSLLRDYNEQFF. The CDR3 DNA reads TGTGCCAGCAGTTTATTGCGGGACTACAATGAGCAGTTCTTC. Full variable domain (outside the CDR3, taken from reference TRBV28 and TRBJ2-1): DVKVTQSSRYLVKRTGEKVFLECVQDMDHENMFWYRQDPGLGLRLIYFSYDVKMKEKGDIPEGYSVSREKKERFSLILESASTNQTSMYLCASSLLRDYNEQFFGPGTRLTVL.

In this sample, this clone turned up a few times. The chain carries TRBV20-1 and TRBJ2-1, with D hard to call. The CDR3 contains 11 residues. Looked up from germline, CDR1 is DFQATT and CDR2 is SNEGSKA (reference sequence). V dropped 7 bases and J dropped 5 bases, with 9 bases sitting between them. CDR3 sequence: CSGELNNEQFF. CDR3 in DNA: TGCAGTGGCGAACTCAACAATGAGCAGTTCTTC.